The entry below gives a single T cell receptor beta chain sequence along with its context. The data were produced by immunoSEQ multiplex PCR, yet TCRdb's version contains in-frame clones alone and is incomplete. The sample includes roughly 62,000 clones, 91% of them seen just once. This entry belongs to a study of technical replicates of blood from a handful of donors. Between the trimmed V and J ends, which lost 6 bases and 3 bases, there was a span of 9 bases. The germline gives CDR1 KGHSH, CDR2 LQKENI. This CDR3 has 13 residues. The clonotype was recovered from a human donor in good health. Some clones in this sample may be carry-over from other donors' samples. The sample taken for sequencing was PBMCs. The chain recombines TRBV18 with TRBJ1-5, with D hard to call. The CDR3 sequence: CASSTDFNQPQHF. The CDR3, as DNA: TGTGCCAGCTCCACAGATTTCAATCAGCCCCAGCATTTT.